This T cell receptor (beta chain) was profiled in a study of blood T cells in healthy people across ages. Primed by a sample-barcoded 5' primer and a J-beta primer mix, a second PCR proceeded for 7 to 11 cycles. MiXCR, applied by TCRdb to the 5' RACE reads, yields one record per CDR3 protein. The table lists about 1,400,000 distinct CDR3 sequences, about 40% of them singletons. Every donor provided 8.5 to 10 milliliters of peripheral blood. The CDR3 runs to 16 residues. Germline V lookup: CDR1 MNHNS, CDR2 SASEGT. V was clipped by 6 bases and J by 6 bases; unmatched bases: 14. At least ten counts were recorded for this clonotype.

The chain employs TRBV6-1 and TRBJ2-3, with 8 bases that match TRBD1. The sequence derives from a woman in her late teens or twenties in good health. What was sequenced was blood. The CDR3 sequence is CASSDPGQVQGDTQYF. The CDR3 DNA reads TGTGCCAGCAGCGACCCGGGACAGGTCCAGGGGGATACGCAGTATTTT.